The clone carrying this TCR beta chain was seen more than once but under ten times. A read error may be the cause here, since a much bigger clone is one base away. Authors of the study amplified TCR beta CDR3 regions from RNA transcripts. An initial round of RT-PCR targeting the TCR CDR3 relied on the HTBI primer set. MiXCR was run by TCRdb on the multiplex PCR reads, yielding one entry per CDR3 protein. Among 550,000 to 600,000 distinct CDR3 sequences listed, around 46% were seen once. Germline values: CDR1 DFQATT, CDR2 SNEGSKA (reference sequence). Germline trimming cut 3 bases from V and 5 bases from J; bases unmatched to any gene: 1. This CDR3 is 13 amino acids long. This entry comes from a study of T cells in Graves' hyperthyroidism and ophthalmopathy. Orbital computed tomography and thyroid ultrasound, together with serum TRAb and thyroxine and clinical symptoms, were used for diagnoses.

The J gene is TRBJ1-4, the V gene TRBV20-1; 9 positions match TRBD1. This clonotype was obtained from an adult woman with Graves' disease, either hyperthyroidism or ophthalmopathy (not recorded which). Sample: peripheral blood or thyroid tissue (not recorded which). The CDR3 DNA sequence: TGCAGTGCTAGCGGGACAGGGAATGAAAAACTGTTTTTT. It codes for CSASGTGNEKLFF.